A selection of T cell receptor beta chains follows, all from one sample in a study of cytomegalovirus exposure and HLA in healthy donors. Here immunoSEQ multiplex PCR was the method, and the copy in TCRdb shows in-frame clones only, minus some. The record lists roughly 200,000 clones, of which the ten most abundant hold about 1.1%. Sequenced: PBMCs. These receptors were taken from a girl aged 2-10 years in good health and CMV-seropositive. Both conserved end residues are part of each CDR3. A D gene is named only where the DNA matches it firmly.

CDR3: CASSSARGAPYTDTQYF; DNA: TGTGCCAGCAGTTCGGCCAGGGGGGCCCCTTACACAGATACGCAGTATTTT; D: -; J: TRBJ2-3; V: TRBV27
CDR3: CASSPPTSSSEQYF; DNA: TGTGCCAGCTCACCGCCGACTAGCTCCAGCGAGCAGTACTTC; D: TRBD2; J: TRBJ2-7; V: TRBV18
CDR3: CASSLGQGSAKNIQYF; DNA: TGTGCCAGCAGCTTAGGACAGGGGAGCGCCAAAAACATTCAGTACTTC; D: TRBD1; J: TRBJ2-4; V: TRBV5-4
CDR3: CASRPGWNEKLFF; DNA: TGTGCCAGTAGGCCGGGTTGGAATGAAAAACTGTTTTTT; D: -; J: TRBJ1-4; V: TRBV19
CDR3: CASGAGTGNGETQYF; DNA: TGTGCCAGCGGAGCAGGGACAGGGAATGGAGAGACCCAGTACTTC; D: TRBD1; J: TRBJ2-5; V: TRBV2
CDR3: CASSLIPQPLHF; DNA: TGTGCCAGCAGCTTGATCCCCCAGCCCCTCCACTTT; D: -; J: TRBJ1-6; V: TRBV7-2
CDR3: CASSSSDRGQYEQYF; DNA: TGTGCCAGCAGCTCCTCGGACAGGGGGCAGTACGAGCAGTACTTC; D: TRBD1; J: TRBJ2-7; V: TRBV7-6
CDR3: CAISVPGQGYSYEQYF; DNA: TGTGCCATCAGTGTTCCGGGACAGGGATACTCCTACGAGCAGTACTTC; D: TRBD1; J: TRBJ2-7; V: TRBV10-3
CDR3: CSVEGEAGGKNIQYF; DNA: TGCAGCGTTGAAGGAGAGGCAGGGGGCAAAAACATTCAGTACTTC; D: TRBD1; J: TRBJ2-4; V: TRBV29-1
CDR3: CASSIRTSGEETQYF; DNA: TGTGCCAGCAGCATACGGACTAGCGGGGAGGAGACCCAGTACTTC; D: -; J: TRBJ2-5; V: TRBV21-1
CDR3: CASSSDKETQYF; DNA: TGTGCCAGCAGTTCGGACAAAGAGACCCAGTACTTC; D: -; J: TRBJ2-5; V: TRBV27
CDR3: CASSERKRGPLDEQFF; DNA: TGCGCCAGCAGTGAGAGGAAGCGGGGCCCTTTGGATGAGCAGTTCTTC; D: TRBD2; J: TRBJ2-1; V: TRBV10-1
CDR3: CASRTSAFSTGELFF; DNA: TGCGCCAGCAGGACTTCGGCCTTCTCCACCGGGGAGCTGTTTTTT; D: -; J: TRBJ2-2; V: TRBV5-1
CDR3: CASSLTPGTSRETQYF; DNA: TGTGCCAGCAGCCTTACCCCCGGGACAAGCCGGGAGACCCAGTACTTC; D: -; J: TRBJ2-5; V: TRBV7-2
CDR3: CASSRDRSLGEQFF; DNA: TGCGCCAGCAGCCGGGACAGGTCTTTGGGTGAGCAGTTCTTC; D: TRBD1; J: TRBJ2-1; V: TRBV10-1
CDR3: CASSQVEVRREGQYF; DNA: TGTGCCAGCAGCCAAGTCGAAGTAAGGCGGGAGGGGCAGTACTTC; D: TRBD2; J: TRBJ2-7; V: TRBV4-2
CDR3: CATSTDIYGYTF; DNA: TGTGCCACCTCGACAGATATCTATGGCTACACCTTC; D: -; J: TRBJ1-2; V: TRBV10-3
CDR3: CASTGTRITNEQFF; DNA: TGTGCCAGCACCGGGACTAGAATTACCAATGAGCAGTTCTTC; D: TRBD2; J: TRBJ2-1; V: TRBV2
CDR3: CASSQRGRGIFTDTQYF; DNA: TGCGCCAGCAGCCAGCGGGGGAGGGGGATCTTCACAGATACGCAGTATTTT; D: -; J: TRBJ2-3; V: TRBV4-1
CDR3: CASSDTWGSVGTEAFF; DNA: TGTGCCAGCAGTGATACCTGGGGCTCCGTCGGAACTGAAGCTTTCTTT; D: -; J: TRBJ1-1; V: TRBV6-1
CDR3: CASMELSTDTQYF; DNA: TGCGCCAGCATGGAGCTTAGCACAGATACGCAGTATTTT; D: -; J: TRBJ2-3; V: TRBV5-1
CDR3: CASSSTTGGYEQYF; DNA: TGTGCCAGCAGTTCTACGACAGGGGGGTACGAGCAGTACTTC; D: TRBD1; J: TRBJ2-7; V: TRBV28
CDR3: CASSRPGGSGNTIYF; DNA: TGCGCCAGCAGCCGCCCAGGGGGATCTGGAAACACCATATATTTT; D: TRBD1; J: TRBJ1-3; V: TRBV4-1
CDR3: CASSSQTSGTQTETQYF; DNA: TGTGCCAGCAGCTCACAAACTAGCGGGACCCAGACGGAGACCCAGTACTTC; D: TRBD2; J: TRBJ2-5; V: TRBV5-6
CDR3: CAWRGRLGGRIYEQYF; DNA: TGTGCCTGGAGGGGCAGGTTAGGAGGGAGAATCTACGAGCAGTACTTC; D: -; J: TRBJ2-7; V: TRBV30
CDR3: CASSVGSAGVEQYF; DNA: TGTGCCAGCAGCGTAGGAAGCGCGGGAGTCGAGCAGTACTTC; D: TRBD2; J: TRBJ2-7; V: TRBV9
CDR3: CASSLYTGDADTQYF; DNA: TGCGCCAGCAGCTTGTATACGGGAGATGCAGATACGCAGTATTTT; D: -; J: TRBJ2-3; V: TRBV5-1
CDR3: CASSLLQGQGYYEQYF; DNA: TGCGCCAGCAGCTTACTACAGGGTCAGGGGTACTACGAGCAGTACTTC; D: -; J: TRBJ2-7; V: TRBV5-1
CDR3: CASSHTGGGRPDTQYF; DNA: TGTGCCAGCAGCCATACGGGGGGCGGGAGACCAGATACGCAGTATTTT; D: -; J: TRBJ2-3; V: TRBV7-3
CDR3: CASSLTGGYEQYF; DNA: TGTGCCAGCAGCTTAACAGGGGGCTACGAGCAGTACTTC; D: -; J: TRBJ2-7; V: TRBV7-3
CDR3: CSGDSGLAGVNEQFF; DNA: TGCAGCGGCGATTCTGGACTAGCGGGAGTTAATGAGCAGTTCTTC; D: TRBD2; J: TRBJ2-1; V: TRBV29-1
CDR3: CASSALGGGRDTQYF; DNA: TGTGCCAGCAGCGCCCTTGGGGGAGGAAGAGATACGCAGTATTTT; D: -; J: TRBJ2-3; V: TRBV9
CDR3: CASSLRGGYEQYF; DNA: TGCGCCAGCAGCTTGCGGGGAGGCTACGAGCAGTACTTC; D: -; J: TRBJ2-7; V: TRBV5-1
CDR3: CASSPGGVYEQYF; DNA: TGTGCCAGCAGCCCGGGGGGAGTCTACGAGCAGTACTTC; D: TRBD2; J: TRBJ2-7; V: TRBV2
CDR3: CSVGRTSGYYNEQFF; DNA: TGCAGCGTTGGCCGGACTAGCGGCTACTACAATGAGCAGTTCTTC; D: TRBD2; J: TRBJ2-1; V: TRBV29-1
CDR3: CASSRQGSAYNEQFF; DNA: TGTGCCAGCAGTCGACAGGGGTCAGCCTACAATGAGCAGTTCTTC; D: TRBD1; J: TRBJ2-1; V: TRBV6-4
CDR3: CASSENLAGGPGEQYF; DNA: TGTGCCAGCAGTGAAAACCTAGCGGGAGGGCCGGGCGAGCAGTACTTC; D: TRBD2; J: TRBJ2-7; V: TRBV2
CDR3: CASSRTGGRNTEAFF; DNA: TGTGCCAGCAGTAGGACAGGGGGAAGAAACACTGAAGCTTTCTTT; D: TRBD1; J: TRBJ1-1; V: TRBV2
CDR3: CASSPRVVRERDGSYNEQFF; DNA: TGTGCCAGCTCACCGAGGGTAGTTAGGGAGAGGGATGGGTCCTACAATGAGCAGTTCTTC; D: -; J: TRBJ2-1; V: TRBV18
CDR3: CASRGTSGALEDTQYF; DNA: TGCGCCAGCAGAGGGACTAGCGGGGCCCTCGAAGATACGCAGTATTTT; D: TRBD2; J: TRBJ2-3; V: TRBV10-2
CDR3: CSVEDLFTGELFF; DNA: TGCAGCGTTGAAGATCTTTTCACCGGGGAGCTGTTTTTT; D: -; J: TRBJ2-2; V: TRBV29-1
CDR3: CSARKRGASYNEQFF; DNA: TGCAGCGCCCGTAAGAGAGGCGCCTCCTACAATGAGCAGTTCTTC; D: -; J: TRBJ2-1; V: TRBV29-1
CDR3: CASSVGLAGNTGELFF; DNA: TGTGCCAGCAGCGTAGGACTAGCGGGCAACACCGGGGAGCTGTTTTTT; D: TRBD2; J: TRBJ2-2; V: TRBV9
CDR3: CASSTRSGEQYF; DNA: TGTGCCAGTAGTACCCGCTCGGGCGAGCAGTACTTC; D: -; J: TRBJ2-7; V: TRBV19
CDR3: CASSLRAGYTEAFF; DNA: TGTGCCAGCAGCCTAAGGGCAGGGTACACTGAAGCTTTCTTT; D: -; J: TRBJ1-1; V: TRBV7-3
CDR3: CASNKRESDNEQYF; DNA: TGCGCCAGCAACAAACGAGAATCGGACAACGAGCAGTACTTC; D: -; J: TRBJ2-7; V: TRBV10-2
CDR3: CASSEAGAYNEQFF; DNA: TGTGCCAGCAGTGAAGCGGGGGCGTACAATGAGCAGTTCTTC; D: -; J: TRBJ2-1; V: TRBV6-1
CDR3: CASSSQTGGFLSYEQYF; DNA: TGTGCCAGCAGCAGCCAGACAGGGGGGTTTCTATCCTACGAGCAGTACTTC; D: -; J: TRBJ2-7; V: TRBV21-1
CDR3: CASSLGQEGSQPQHF; DNA: TGTGCCAGCAGCTTGGGACAGGAGGGGAGTCAGCCCCAGCATTTT; D: TRBD1; J: TRBJ1-5; V: TRBV7-2
CDR3: CASSLGSGEGQNEQFF; DNA: TGTGCCAGCAGCTTAGGTTCGGGGGAGGGCCAGAATGAGCAGTTCTTC; D: TRBD2; J: TRBJ2-1; V: TRBV7-2
CDR3: CASSNNRGWAGELFF; DNA: TGTGCCAGCAGTAACAACAGGGGGTGGGCCGGGGAGCTGTTTTTT; D: TRBD1; J: TRBJ2-2; V: TRBV6-5
CDR3: CASSLGLASTYEQYF; DNA: TGTGCCAGCAGTTTAGGCCTAGCGTCCACCTACGAGCAGTACTTC; D: -; J: TRBJ2-7; V: TRBV27
CDR3: CASRYNRGKFSDTQYF; DNA: TGTGCCAGCAGATACAACAGGGGTAAGTTCTCAGATACGCAGTATTTT; D: TRBD1; J: TRBJ2-3; V: TRBV5-8
CDR3: CASSLRGRAQGDTQYF; DNA: TGTGCCAGCAGCTTGAGGGGCAGGGCGCAGGGAGATACGCAGTATTTT; D: -; J: TRBJ2-3; V: TRBV5-8
CDR3: CASSLRTGFFSNEQFF; DNA: TGTGCCAGCAGCCTACGGACAGGGTTTTTTTCAAATGAGCAGTTCTTC; D: TRBD1; J: TRBJ2-1; V: TRBV11-2
CDR3: CASSGGGNTIYF; DNA: TGTGCCAGCAGTGGAGGTGGAAACACCATATATTTT; D: -; J: TRBJ1-3; V: TRBV6-5
CDR3: CASSLTDRVPIRGQFF; DNA: TGTGCCAGCAGCTTAACAGACAGGGTCCCAATACGCGGGCAGTTCTTC; D: TRBD1; J: TRBJ2-1; V: TRBV7-9
CDR3: CASSFSGTNGVPQHF; DNA: TGTGCCAGCAGCTTTAGCGGGACAAACGGTGTTCCCCAGCATTTT; D: -; J: TRBJ1-5; V: TRBV7-2